A selection of T cell receptor beta chains follows, all from one sample in a study of CD8 T cells in ankylosing spondylitis. Each CDR3 protein is one row after TCRdb ran MiXCR on the 5' RACE reads. The table has some 250,000 distinct CDR3 sequences, under 30% seen once. Sequences were obtained from blood, either unsorted or a sorted T cell fraction (not recorded which). These TCRs come from a male donor with ankylosing spondylitis or in good health (not recorded which). The CDR3 runs from the conserved cysteine through the conserved F or W. D genes are given only for firm matches. Not all rows give a size; the values are once, few, many and, for expanded clones, a class.

J gene | clone size | V gene | D gene | CDR3 protein | CDR3 DNA
TRBJ1-5 | NA | TRBV5-3 | NA | CARSPNGSNQPQHF | TGTGCCAGAAGCCCCAACGGGAGCAATCAGCCCCAGCATTTT
TRBJ1-2 | NA | TRBV20-1 | NA | CSARNDRLATNYGYTF | TGCAGTGCTAGGAACGACAGGCTGGCCACGAACTATGGCTACACCTTC
TRBJ2-1 | many | TRBV29-1 | NA | CSGGQNNEQFF | TGCAGCGGCGGACAGAACAATGAGCAGTTCTTC
TRBJ2-3 | many | TRBV29-1 | TRBD2 | CSVRRGGIADTQYF | TGCAGCGTTCGGCGGGGGGGCATCGCAGATACGCAGTATTTT
TRBJ2-1 | NA | TRBV29-1 | NA | CSVFANEQFF | TGCAGCGTTTTCGCCAATGAGCAGTTCTTC
TRBJ2-1 | many | TRBV29-1 | TRBD1 | CSGGQASYNEQFF | TGCAGCGGCGGACAGGCCTCCTACAATGAGCAGTTCTTC
TRBJ2-7 | NA | TRBV20-1 | NA | CSATWGSLNYEQYF | TGCAGTGCCACCTGGGGGTCCCTAAACTACGAGCAGTACTTC
TRBJ2-5 | NA | TRBV7-6 | NA | CASSLLAVAPQETQYF | TGTGCCAGCAGCTTACTGGCAGTAGCCCCCCAAGAGACCCAGTACTTC
TRBJ1-1 | many | TRBV18 | NA | CASSRQGTEAFF | TGTGCCAGCTCACGCCAGGGCACTGAAGCTTTCTTT
TRBJ2-1 | NA | TRBV6-1 | NA | CASSEAGGGGFF | TGTGCCAGCAGTGAAGCAGGGGGAGGCGGGTTCTTC
TRBJ2-7 | many | TRBV2 | NA | CASRIEQGEQYF | TGTGCCAGCAGGATAGAGCAGGGCGAGCAGTACTTC
TRBJ2-5 | NA | TRBV5-1 | TRBD2 | CASSSGTSGQETQYF | TGCGCCAGCAGCTCTGGGACTAGCGGGCAAGAGACCCAGTACTTC
TRBJ1-4 | few | TRBV20-1 | NA | CSARAGPFNEKLFF | TGCAGTGCTAGAGCGGGACCGTTTAATGAAAAACTGTTTTTT
TRBJ2-7 | once | TRBV6-1 | NA | CASSQNRVAYEQYF | TGTGCCAGCAGTCAAAACAGGGTTGCCTACGAGCAGTACTTC
TRBJ2-6 | few | TRBV27 | TRBD1 | CASGRDRGPGANVLTF | TGTGCCAGCGGTAGAGACAGGGGGCCTGGGGCCAACGTCCTGACTTTC
TRBJ2-1 | NA | TRBV7-3 | NA | CASSLRGGGDNEQFF | TGTGCCAGCAGCTTAAGGGGAGGGGGGGACAATGAGCAGTTCTTC
TRBJ1-3 | NA | TRBV20-1 | TRBD1 | CSARTGTPGNTIYF | TGCAGTGCACGGACAGGGACCCCTGGAAACACCATATATTTT
TRBJ1-4 | few | TRBV20-1 | NA | CSARDRTGRNEKLFF | TGCAGTGCTAGAGATCGAACAGGAAGAAATGAAAAACTGTTTTTT
TRBJ2-7 | NA | TRBV3-1 | NA | CASSQAVLEVYEQYF | TGTGCCAGCAGCCAAGCGGTTCTAGAAGTCTACGAGCAGTACTTC
TRBJ2-1 | NA | TRBV2 | TRBD2 | CAFSLVSGMESSYNEQFF | TGTGCCTTCAGTTTAGTTAGCGGGATGGAGAGCTCCTACAATGAGCAGTTCTTC
TRBJ2-5 | NA | TRBV3-1 | NA | CASSPNQEETQYF | TGTGCCAGCAGCCCAAACCAAGAAGAGACCCAGTACTTC
TRBJ1-1 | NA | TRBV11-3 | NA | CASSLERGGRRGTEAFF | TGTGCCAGCAGCTTAGAGAGGGGCGGGAGGAGGGGCACTGAAGCTTTCTTT
TRBJ2-2 | many | TRBV12-3/TRBV12-4 | NA | CASSLSKGGRNTGELFF | TGTGCCAGCAGTTTGTCTAAGGGGGGCCGGAACACCGGGGAGCTGTTTTTT
TRBJ2-7 | few | TRBV29-1 | NA | CSVDAGVGYEQYF | TGCAGCGTTGATGCTGGGGTGGGATACGAGCAGTACTTC